The clone carrying this TCR beta chain was observed a few times. Its antigen remains unknown. The CDR3 sequence is 13 residues long. The germline V gene has CDR1 SGDLS and CDR2 YYNGEE. The ends lost 3 bases at V and 6 bases at J; junction bases unmatched: 2. Naivety among CD8 cells was defined by CD45RO negativity and positive CCR7 selection, thereby excluding terminally differentiated effector memory CD45RA+ cells. The sample is drawn from a study of shared clonotypes between healthy human individuals. Study conclusions and caveats: Only blood was sampled, and tissue TCR repertoires likely differ from blood ones.

The assay was run at deep level. Some clones are missing from TCRdb's copy, which holds only in-frame ones; the method was immunoSEQ multiplex PCR. The sample lists more than 2 million clones, 90% to 95% occurring once. The V gene is TRBV9, the J gene TRBJ2-2, with 7 bases lining up with TRBD1. This sequence was found in a man aged 18 to 35 in good health. Some clones in this sample may be carry-over from other donors' samples. Sequences were obtained from naive CD8+ T cells from PBMCs. The CDR3 protein is CASSAQGAGELFF. The CDR3 DNA sequence: TGTGCCAGCAGCGCTCAGGGGGCCGGGGAGCTGTTTTTT.